The source of this T cell receptor (delta chain) is a study of γδ T cells in repeated Plasmodium falciparum infection. The wider study: Sampling occurred at baseline, pre-infection for selected infections, and 21 days post-infection.

Each sorted gammadelta sample had TRG and TRD chains sequenced. TCRdb re-analyzed the multiplex PCR reads via CATT. The table has tens of thousands of delta-chain clones, around 1.7% seen once. The CDR3 has 20 amino acids. Germline CDR1 and CDR2: TVYSNPD and GDNSRS (reference sequence). The V gene lost 2 bases and the J gene lost 6 bases, with 37 bases spanning the gap. Vgamma9/Vdelta2+ and Vdelta2-negative gammadelta T cells were flow-sorted from PBMC for bulk sequencing. This clone was seen a handful of times. The protein TCRdb lists belongs to a much larger clone and differs from this DNA's translation at residue 9, which points to a read error; the protein shown is made from the DNA.

This TCR came from a pool of human donors (malaria-infected and uninfected, not separated). The specimen was gamma-delta T cells from blood. The chain links TRDV3 to TRDJ1, with D perhaps matching TRDD2 or TRDD3 (6 bases each). Because TCRdb records no J gene, it was assigned here through a match of the DNA to germline. The CDR3 region has the DNA TGTGCCTTTTTACGATATCCTACGCTTCTGTCGGCGAGGGGATCCTATAAACTCATCTTT. It translates to CAFLRYPTLLSARGSYKLIF. Full variable domain (missing parts from reference TRDV3 and TRDJ1): CDKVTQSSPDQTVASGSEVVLLCTYDTVYSNPDLFWYRIRPDYSFQFVFYGDNSRSEGADFTQGRFSVKHILTQKAFHLVISPVRTEDSATYYCAFLRYPTLLSARGSYKLIFGKGTRVTVEP.